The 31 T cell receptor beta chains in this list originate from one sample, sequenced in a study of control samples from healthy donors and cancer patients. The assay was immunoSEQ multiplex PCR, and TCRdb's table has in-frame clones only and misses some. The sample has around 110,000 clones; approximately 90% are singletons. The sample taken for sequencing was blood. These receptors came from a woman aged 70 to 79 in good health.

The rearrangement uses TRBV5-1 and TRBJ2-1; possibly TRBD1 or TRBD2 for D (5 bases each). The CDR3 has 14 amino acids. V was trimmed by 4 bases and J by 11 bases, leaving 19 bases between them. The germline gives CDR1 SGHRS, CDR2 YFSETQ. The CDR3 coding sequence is TGCGCCAGCAGCCAAGGGTCTGGGACCAGAAAGCAGTTCTTC. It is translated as CASSQGSGTRKQFF.

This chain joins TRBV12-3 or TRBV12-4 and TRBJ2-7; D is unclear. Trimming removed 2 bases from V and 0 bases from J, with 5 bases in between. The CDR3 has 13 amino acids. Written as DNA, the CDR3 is TGTGCCAGCAGTTTAAGCAGCTCCTACGAGCAGTACTTC. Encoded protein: CASSLSSSYEQYF.

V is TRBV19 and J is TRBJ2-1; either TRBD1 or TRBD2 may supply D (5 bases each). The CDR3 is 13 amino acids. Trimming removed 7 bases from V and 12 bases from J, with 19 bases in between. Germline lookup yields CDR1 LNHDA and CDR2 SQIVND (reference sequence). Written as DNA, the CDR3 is TGTGCCAGTACCGCCGGGACCAATAGTGGGCAGTTCTTC. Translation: CASTAGTNSGQFF.

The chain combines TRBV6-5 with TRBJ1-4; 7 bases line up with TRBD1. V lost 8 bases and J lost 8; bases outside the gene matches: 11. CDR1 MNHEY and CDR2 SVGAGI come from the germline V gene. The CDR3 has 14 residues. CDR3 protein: CASVDRAKGEKLFF. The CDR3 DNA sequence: TGTGCCAGCGTAGACAGGGCAAAGGGGGAAAAACTGTTTTTT.

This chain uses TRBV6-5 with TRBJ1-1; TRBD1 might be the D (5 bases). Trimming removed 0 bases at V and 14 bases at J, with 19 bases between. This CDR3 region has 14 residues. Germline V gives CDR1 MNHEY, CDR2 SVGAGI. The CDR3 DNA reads TGTGCCAGCAGTTACTCGCGGGACCTCCCCGTTGGGTTCTTT. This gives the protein CASSYSRDLPVGFF.

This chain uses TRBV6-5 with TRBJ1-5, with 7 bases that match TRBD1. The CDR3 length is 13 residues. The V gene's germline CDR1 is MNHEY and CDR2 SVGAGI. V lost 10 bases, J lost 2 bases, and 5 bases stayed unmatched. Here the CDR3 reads CATVGQRNQPQHF. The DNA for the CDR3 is TGTGCCACCGTGGGACAGCGCAATCAGCCCCAGCATTTT.

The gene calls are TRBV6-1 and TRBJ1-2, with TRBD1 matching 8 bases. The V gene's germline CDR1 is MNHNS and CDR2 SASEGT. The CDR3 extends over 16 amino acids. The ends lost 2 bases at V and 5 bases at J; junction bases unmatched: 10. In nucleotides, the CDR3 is TGTGCCAGCAGTGAATATGCGGCAGGGGGCGGATATGGCTACACCTTC. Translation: CASSEYAAGGGYGYTF.

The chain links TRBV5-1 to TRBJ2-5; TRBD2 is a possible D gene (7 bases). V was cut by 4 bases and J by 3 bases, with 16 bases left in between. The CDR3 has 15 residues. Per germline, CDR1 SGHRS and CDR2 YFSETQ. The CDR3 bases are TGCGCCAGCAGCGCGGGACGGGGGGCTAAAGAGACCCAGTACTTC. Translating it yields CASSAGRGAKETQYF. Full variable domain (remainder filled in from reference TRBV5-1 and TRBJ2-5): KAGVTQTPRYLIKTRGQQVTLSCSPISGHRSVSWYQQTPGQGLQFLFEYFSETQRNKGNFPGRFSGRQFSNSRSEMNVSTLELGDSALYLCASSAGRGAKETQYFGPGTRLLVL.

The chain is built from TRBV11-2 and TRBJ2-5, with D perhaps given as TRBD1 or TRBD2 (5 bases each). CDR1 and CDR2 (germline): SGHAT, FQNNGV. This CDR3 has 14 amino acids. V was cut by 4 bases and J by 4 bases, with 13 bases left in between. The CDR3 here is CASSSQGGRETQYF. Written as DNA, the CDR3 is TGTGCCAGCAGCTCGCAGGGCGGGCGAGAGACCCAGTACTTC.

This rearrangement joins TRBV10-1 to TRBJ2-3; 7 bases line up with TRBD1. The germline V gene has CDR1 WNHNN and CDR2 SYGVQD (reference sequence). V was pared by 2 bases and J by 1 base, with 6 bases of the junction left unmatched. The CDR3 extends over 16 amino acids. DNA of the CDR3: TGCGCCAGCAGTGAGGTCGGTCAGGGGGGCACAGATACGCAGTATTTT. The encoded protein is CASSEVGQGGTDTQYF.

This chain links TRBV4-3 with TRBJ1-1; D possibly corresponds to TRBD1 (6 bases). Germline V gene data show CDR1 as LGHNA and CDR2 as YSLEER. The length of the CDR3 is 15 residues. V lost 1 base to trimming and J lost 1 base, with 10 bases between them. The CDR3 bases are TGCGCCAGCAGCCAAGGACAGGAAAAGAACACTGAAGCTTTCTTT. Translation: CASSQGQEKNTEAFF.

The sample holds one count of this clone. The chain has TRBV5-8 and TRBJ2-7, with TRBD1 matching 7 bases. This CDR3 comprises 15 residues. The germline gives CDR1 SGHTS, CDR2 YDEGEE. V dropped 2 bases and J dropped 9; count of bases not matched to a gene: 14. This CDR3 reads CASSFRTGAPFGQYF. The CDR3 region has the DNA TGTGCCAGCAGCTTCCGGACAGGTGCACCCTTCGGGCAGTACTTC.

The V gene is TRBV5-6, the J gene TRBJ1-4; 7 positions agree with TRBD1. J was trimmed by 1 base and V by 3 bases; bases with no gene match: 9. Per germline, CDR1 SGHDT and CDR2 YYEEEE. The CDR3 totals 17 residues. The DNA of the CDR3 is TGTGCCAGCAGCTGGGGAGGACAGGCTATAACTAATGAAAAACTGTTTTTT. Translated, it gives CASSWGGQAITNEKLFF.

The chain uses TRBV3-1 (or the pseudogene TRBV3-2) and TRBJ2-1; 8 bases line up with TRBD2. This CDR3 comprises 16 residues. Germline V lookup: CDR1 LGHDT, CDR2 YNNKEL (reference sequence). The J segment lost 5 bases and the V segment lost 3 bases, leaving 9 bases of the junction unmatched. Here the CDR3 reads CASSHSRGVVHNEQFF. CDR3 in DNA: TGTGCCAGCAGCCATTCGCGGGGGGTCGTCCACAATGAGCAGTTCTTC.

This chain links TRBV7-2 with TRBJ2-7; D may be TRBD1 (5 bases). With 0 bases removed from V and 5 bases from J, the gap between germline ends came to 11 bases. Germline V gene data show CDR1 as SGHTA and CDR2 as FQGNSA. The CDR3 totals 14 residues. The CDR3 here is CASSLAFRVDEQYF. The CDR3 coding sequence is TGTGCCAGCAGCTTAGCCTTCAGGGTAGACGAGCAGTACTTC.

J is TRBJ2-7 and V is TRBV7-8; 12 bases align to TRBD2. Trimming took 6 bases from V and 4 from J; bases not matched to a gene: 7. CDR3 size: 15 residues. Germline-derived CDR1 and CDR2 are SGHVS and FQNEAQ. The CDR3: CASSRLAGAWYEQYF. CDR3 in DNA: TGTGCCAGCAGTCGACTAGCGGGGGCCTGGTACGAGCAGTACTTC.

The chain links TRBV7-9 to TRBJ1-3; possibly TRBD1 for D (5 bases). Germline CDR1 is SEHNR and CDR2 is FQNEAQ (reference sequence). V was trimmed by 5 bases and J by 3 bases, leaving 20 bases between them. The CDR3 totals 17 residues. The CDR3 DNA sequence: TGTGCCAGCAGCCCGGTCGGGGGAAGCCTGGTTGGAAACACCATATATTTT. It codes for CASSPVGGSLVGNTIYF.

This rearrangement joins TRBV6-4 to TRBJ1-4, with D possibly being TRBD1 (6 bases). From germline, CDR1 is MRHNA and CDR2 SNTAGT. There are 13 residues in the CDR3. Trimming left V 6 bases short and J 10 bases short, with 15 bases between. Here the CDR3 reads CASSAEVQGKLFF. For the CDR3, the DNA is TGTGCCAGCAGCGCCGAAGTACAGGGAAAACTGTTTTTT.

CDR3 amino acids: CASSRRDRERGQPQHF. Here the CDR3 DNA reads TGTGCCAGCAGCCGAAGGGACAGGGAAAGGGGACAGCCCCAGCATTTT. The rearrangement joins TRBV5-6 to TRBJ1-5; TRBD1 matches at 9 bases. Germline loops: CDR1 SGHDT, CDR2 YYEEEE. With V trimmed by 4 bases and J by 7 bases, 12 bases remained unmatched. This CDR3 spans 16 amino acids.

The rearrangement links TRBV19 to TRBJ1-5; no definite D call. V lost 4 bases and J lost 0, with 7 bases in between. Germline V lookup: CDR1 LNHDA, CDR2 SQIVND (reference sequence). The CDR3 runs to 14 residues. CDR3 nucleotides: TGTGCCAGTAGTAGGAGCTATAGCAATCAGCCCCAGCATTTT. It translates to CASSRSYSNQPQHF.

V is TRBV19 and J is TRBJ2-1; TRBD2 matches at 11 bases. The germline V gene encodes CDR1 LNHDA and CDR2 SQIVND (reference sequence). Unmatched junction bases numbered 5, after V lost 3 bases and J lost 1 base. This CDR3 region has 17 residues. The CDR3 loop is CASSIRASGGSYNEQFF. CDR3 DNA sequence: TGTGCCAGTAGTATTAGGGCTAGCGGGGGGTCCTACAATGAGCAGTTCTTC.

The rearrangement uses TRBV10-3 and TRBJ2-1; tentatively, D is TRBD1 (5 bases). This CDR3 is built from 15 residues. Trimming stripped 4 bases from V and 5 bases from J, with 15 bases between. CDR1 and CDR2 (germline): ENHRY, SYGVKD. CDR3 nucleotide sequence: TGTGCCATCAGTGTGGCAGGGTCTACGGACAATGAGCAGTTCTTC. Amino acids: CAISVAGSTDNEQFF.

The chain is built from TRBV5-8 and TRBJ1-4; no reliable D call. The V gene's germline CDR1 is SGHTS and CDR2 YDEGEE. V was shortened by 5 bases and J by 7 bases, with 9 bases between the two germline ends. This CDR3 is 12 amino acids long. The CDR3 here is CASRMDFEKLFF. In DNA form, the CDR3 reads TGTGCCAGCAGAATGGACTTTGAAAAACTGTTTTTT.

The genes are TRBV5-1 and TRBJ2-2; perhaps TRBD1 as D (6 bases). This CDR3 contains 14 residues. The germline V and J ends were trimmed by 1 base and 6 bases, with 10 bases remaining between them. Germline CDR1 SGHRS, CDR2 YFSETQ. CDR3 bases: TGCGCCAGCAGCTTGACAGGGAATCCCGGGGAGCTGTTTTTT. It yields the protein CASSLTGNPGELFF.

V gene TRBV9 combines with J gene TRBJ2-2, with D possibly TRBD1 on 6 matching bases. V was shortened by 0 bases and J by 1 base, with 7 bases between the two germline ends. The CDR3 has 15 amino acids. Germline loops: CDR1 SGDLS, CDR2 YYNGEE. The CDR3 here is CASSVAGVNTGELFF. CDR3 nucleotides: TGTGCCAGCAGCGTAGCAGGGGTGAACACCGGGGAGCTGTTTTTT.

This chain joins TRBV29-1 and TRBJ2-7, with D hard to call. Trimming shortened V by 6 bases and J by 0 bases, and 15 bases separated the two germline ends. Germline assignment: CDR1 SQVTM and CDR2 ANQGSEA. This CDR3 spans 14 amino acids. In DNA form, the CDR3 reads TGCAGCGTCCGACCTCCCTTTTCCTCCTACGAGCAGTACTTC. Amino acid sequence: CSVRPPFSSYEQYF.

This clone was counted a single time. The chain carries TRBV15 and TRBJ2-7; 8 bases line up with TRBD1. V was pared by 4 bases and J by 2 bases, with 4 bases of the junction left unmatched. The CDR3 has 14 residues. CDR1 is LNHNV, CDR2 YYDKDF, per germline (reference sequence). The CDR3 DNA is TGTGCCACCAGCACTGGGGACAGGACCTACGAGCAGTACTTC. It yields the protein CATSTGDRTYEQYF.

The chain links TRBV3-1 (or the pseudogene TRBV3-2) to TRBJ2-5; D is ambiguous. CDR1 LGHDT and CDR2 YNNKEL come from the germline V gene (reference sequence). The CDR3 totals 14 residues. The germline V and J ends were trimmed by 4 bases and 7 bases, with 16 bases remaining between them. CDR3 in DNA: TGTGCCAGCAGCCCTACGAGGAGAATTGGGACCCAGTACTTC. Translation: CASSPTRRIGTQYF.

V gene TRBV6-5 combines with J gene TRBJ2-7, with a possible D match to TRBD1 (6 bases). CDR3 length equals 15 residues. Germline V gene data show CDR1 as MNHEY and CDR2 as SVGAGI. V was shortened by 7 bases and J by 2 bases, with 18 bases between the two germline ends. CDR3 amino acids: CASIAASDSTYEQYF. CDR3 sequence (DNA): TGTGCCAGCATCGCAGCATCGGACAGCACCTACGAGCAGTACTTC.

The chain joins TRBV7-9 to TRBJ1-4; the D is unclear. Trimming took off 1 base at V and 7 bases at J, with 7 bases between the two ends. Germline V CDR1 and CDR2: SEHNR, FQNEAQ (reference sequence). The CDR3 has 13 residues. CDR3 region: CASSLGAGEKLFF. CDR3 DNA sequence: TGTGCCAGCAGCTTAGGGGCAGGTGAAAAACTGTTTTTT.

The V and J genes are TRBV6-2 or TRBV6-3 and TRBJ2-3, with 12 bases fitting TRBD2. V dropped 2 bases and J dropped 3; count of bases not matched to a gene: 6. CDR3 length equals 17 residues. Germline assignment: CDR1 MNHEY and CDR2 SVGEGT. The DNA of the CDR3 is TGTGCCAGCAGTTACCGCCGACTAGCGGGAGTTACAGATACGCAGTATTTT. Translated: CASSYRRLAGVTDTQYF.